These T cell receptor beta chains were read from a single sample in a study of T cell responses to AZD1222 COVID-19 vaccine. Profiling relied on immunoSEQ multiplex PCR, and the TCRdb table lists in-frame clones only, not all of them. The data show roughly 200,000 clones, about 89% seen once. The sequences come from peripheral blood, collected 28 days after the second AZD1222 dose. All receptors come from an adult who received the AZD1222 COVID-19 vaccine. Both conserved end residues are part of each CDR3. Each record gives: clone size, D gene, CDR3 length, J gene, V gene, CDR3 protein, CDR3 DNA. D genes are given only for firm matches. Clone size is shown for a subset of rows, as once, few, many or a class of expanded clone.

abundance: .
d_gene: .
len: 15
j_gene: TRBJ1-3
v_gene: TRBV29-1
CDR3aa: CSVEGTVDSGNTIYF
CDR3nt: TGCAGCGTTGAGGGCACAGTGGACTCTGGAAACACCATATATTTT

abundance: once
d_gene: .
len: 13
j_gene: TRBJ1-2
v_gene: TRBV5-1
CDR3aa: CASSLVAGLGYTF
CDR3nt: TGCGCCAGCAGCTTGGTCGCAGGTCTTGGCTACACCTTC

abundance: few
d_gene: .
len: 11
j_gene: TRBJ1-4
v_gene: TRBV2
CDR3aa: CASSQGLGLFF
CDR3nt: TGTGCCAGCAGTCAGGGGTTAGGACTGTTTTTT

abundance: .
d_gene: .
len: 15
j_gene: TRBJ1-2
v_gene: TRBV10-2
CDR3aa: CASHPEGGVNYGYTF
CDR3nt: TGCGCCAGCCACCCCGAAGGAGGGGTTAACTATGGCTACACCTTC

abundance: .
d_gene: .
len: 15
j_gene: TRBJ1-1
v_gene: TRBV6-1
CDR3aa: CASSEGSRDNTEAFF
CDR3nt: TGTGCCAGCAGTGAAGGATCTAGGGATAACACTGAAGCTTTCTTT

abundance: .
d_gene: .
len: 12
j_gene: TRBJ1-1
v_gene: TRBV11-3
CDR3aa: CASSYSNTEAFF
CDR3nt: TGTGCCAGCAGCTACAGTAACACTGAAGCTTTCTTT

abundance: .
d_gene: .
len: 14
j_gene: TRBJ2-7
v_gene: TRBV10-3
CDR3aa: CAISESGASYEQYF
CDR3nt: TGTGCCATCAGTGAGTCAGGCGCCTCCTACGAGCAGTACTTC

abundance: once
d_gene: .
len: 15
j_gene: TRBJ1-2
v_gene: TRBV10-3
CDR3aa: CAISELRGVGYGYTF
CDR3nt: TGTGCCATCAGTGAGTTGAGGGGAGTTGGCTATGGCTACACCTTC

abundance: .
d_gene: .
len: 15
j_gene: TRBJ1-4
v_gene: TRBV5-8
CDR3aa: CASSPYSATNEKLFF
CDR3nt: TGTGCCAGCAGCCCTTACAGTGCAACTAATGAAAAACTGTTTTTT

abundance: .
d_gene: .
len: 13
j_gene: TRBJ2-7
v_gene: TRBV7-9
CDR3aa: CASTPESSYEQYF
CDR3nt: TGTGCCAGCACTCCGGAGAGCTCCTACGAGCAGTACTTC

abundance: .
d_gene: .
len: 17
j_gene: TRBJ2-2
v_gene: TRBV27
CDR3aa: CASSFDLWTFNTGELFF
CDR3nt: TGTGCCAGCAGTTTCGACCTCTGGACGTTTAACACCGGGGAGCTGTTTTTT

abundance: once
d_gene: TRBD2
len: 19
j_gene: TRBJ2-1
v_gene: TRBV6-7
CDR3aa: CASSNVGLAEIRVGDEQFF
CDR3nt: TGTGCCAGCAGCAACGTGGGACTAGCGGAAATCCGCGTAGGGGATGAGCAGTTCTTC

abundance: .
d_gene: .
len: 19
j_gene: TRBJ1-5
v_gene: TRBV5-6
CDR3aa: CASSLGKGRGFSSNQPQHF
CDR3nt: TGTGCCAGCAGCTTGGGAAAGGGGCGGGGGTTCTCAAGCAATCAGCCCCAGCATTTT

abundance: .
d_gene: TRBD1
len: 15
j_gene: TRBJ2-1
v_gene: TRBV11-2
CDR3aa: CASSLDDRVYNEQFF
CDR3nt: TGTGCCAGCAGCTTAGATGACAGGGTCTACAATGAGCAGTTCTTC

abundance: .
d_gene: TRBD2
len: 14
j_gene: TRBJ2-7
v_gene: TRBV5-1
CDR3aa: CASSLVGGVSEQYF
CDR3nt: TGCGCCAGCAGCTTGGTGGGGGGGGTGTCCGAGCAGTACTTC

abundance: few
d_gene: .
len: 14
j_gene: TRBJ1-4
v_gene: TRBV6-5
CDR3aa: CASSPTGPREKLFF
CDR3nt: TGTGCCAGCAGCCCGACAGGCCCTAGGGAAAAACTGTTTTTT

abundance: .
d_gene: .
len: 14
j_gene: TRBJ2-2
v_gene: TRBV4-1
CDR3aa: CASSQEGLYGELFF
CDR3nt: TGCGCCAGCAGCCAAGAGGGGTTGTACGGGGAGCTGTTTTTT

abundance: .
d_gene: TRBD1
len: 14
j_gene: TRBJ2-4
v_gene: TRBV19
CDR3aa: CASKRTGAGNIQYF
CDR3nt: TGTGCCAGTAAACGGACAGGGGCAGGGAACATTCAGTACTTC

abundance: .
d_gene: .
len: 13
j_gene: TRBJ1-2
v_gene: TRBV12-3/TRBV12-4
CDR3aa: CASTPMRGYGYTF
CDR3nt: TGTGCCAGCACCCCCATGAGGGGGTACGGCTACACCTTC

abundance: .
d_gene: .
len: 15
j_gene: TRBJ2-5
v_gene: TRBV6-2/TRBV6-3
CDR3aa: CASSYRQGPQETQYF
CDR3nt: TGTGCCAGCAGTTACCGCCAGGGCCCCCAAGAGACCCAGTACTTC

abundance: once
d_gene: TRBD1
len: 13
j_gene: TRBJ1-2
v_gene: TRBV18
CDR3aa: CASSLQGNYGYTF
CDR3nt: TGTGCCAGCTCATTACAGGGGAACTATGGCTACACCTTC

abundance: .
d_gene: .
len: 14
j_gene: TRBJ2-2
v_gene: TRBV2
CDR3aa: CASSGGVDTGELFF
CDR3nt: TGTGCCAGCAGTGGAGGGGTAGACACCGGGGAGCTGTTTTTT

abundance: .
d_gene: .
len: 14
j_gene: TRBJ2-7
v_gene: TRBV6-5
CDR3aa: CASGPGASSYEQYF
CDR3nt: TGTGCCAGTGGGCCGGGGGCAAGCTCCTACGAGCAGTACTTC

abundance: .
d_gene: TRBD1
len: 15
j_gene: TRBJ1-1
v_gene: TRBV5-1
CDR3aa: CASSLSQGLDTEAFF
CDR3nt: TGCGCCAGCAGCTTGTCACAGGGGCTTGACACTGAAGCTTTCTTT

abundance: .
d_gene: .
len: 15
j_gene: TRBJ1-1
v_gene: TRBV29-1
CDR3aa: CSALEVDSMNTEAFF
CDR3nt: TGCAGCGCCTTAGAGGTGGACAGTATGAACACTGAAGCTTTCTTT

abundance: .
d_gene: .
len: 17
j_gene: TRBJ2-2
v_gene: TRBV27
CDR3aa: CASSSPPTNRATGELFF
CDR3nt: TGTGCCAGCAGTTCCCCCCCGACCAATAGGGCCACCGGGGAGCTGTTTTTT

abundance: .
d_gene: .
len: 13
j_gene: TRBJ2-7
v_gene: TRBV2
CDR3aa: CASSTGQTYEQYF
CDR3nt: TGTGCCAGCAGTACAGGGCAGACGTACGAGCAGTACTTC

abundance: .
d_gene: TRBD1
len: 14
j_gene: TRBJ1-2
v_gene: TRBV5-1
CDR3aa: CASTPVTGGRGYTF
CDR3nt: TGCGCCAGCACGCCTGTGACAGGGGGACGGGGCTACACCTTC

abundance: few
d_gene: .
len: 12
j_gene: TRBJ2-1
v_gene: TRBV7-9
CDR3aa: CASSFERYEQFF
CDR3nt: TGTGCCAGCAGCTTCGAACGGTATGAGCAGTTCTTC

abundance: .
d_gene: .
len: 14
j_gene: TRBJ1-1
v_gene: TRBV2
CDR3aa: CASSEDRALPEAFF
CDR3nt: TGTGCCAGCAGTGAAGACAGGGCCTTACCTGAAGCTTTCTTT

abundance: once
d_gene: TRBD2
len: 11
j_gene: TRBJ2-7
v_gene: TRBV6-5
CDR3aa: CASSLRGDQYF
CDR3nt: TGTGCCAGCAGCCTCCGGGGGGATCAGTACTTC

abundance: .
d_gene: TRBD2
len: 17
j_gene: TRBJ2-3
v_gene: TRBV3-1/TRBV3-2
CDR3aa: CASSRRGRGKGTDTQYF
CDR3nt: TGTGCCAGCAGCCGCCGAGGGCGGGGGAAGGGCACAGATACGCAGTATTTT

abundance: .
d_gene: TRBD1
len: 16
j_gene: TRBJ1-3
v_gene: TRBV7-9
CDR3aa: CASSRSGTGAGNTIYF
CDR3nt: TGTGCCAGCAGTCGTTCCGGGACAGGGGCTGGAAACACCATATATTTT

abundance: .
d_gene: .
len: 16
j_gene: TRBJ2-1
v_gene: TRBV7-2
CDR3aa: CASSLGAGASYNEQFF
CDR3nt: TGTGCCAGCAGCTTAGGTGCGGGGGCCTCCTACAATGAGCAGTTCTTC

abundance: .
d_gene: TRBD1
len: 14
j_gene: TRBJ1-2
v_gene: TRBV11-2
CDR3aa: CASSSGQTLYGYTF
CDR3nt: TGTGCCAGCAGCTCGGGACAGACGCTCTATGGCTACACCTTC

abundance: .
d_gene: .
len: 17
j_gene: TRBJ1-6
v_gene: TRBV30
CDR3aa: CAWEWTGGALYNSPLHF
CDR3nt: TGTGCCTGGGAATGGACCGGAGGGGCCCTCTATAATTCACCCCTCCACTTT

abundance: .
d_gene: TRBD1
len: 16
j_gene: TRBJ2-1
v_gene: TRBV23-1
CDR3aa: CASSQNQGAYNNEQFF
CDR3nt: TGCGCCAGCAGTCAAAACCAGGGGGCTTATAACAATGAGCAGTTCTTC

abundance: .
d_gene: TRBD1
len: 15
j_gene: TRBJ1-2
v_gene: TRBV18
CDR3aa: CASTRDRGVTMGYTF
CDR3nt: TGTGCCAGCACTAGGGACAGAGGCGTAACTATGGGCTACACCTTC

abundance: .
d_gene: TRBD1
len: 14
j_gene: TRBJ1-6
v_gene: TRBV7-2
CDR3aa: CASSLARGHSPLHF
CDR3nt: TGTGCCAGCAGCTTAGCCAGGGGGCATTCACCCCTCCACTTT

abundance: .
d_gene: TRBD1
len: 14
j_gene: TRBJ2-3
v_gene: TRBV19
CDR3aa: CASRKDRGTDTQYF
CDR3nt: TGTGCCAGTAGAAAGGACAGGGGGACAGATACGCAGTATTTT

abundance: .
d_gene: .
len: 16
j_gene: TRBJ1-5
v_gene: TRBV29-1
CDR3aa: CSVEARKNYSNQPQHF
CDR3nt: TGCAGCGTTGAGGCCAGGAAAAACTATAGCAATCAGCCCCAGCATTTT

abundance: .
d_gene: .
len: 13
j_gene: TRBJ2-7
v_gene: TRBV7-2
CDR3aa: CASSPDASYEQYF
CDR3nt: TGTGCCAGCAGTCCCGACGCTTCCTACGAGCAGTACTTC

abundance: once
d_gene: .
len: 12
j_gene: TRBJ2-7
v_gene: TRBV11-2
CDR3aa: CASSLGDYEQYF
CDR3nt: TGTGCCAGCAGCTTAGGAGACTACGAGCAGTACTTC

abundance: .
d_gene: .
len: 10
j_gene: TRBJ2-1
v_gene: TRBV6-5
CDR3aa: CASRERALFF
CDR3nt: TGTGCCAGCAGGGAGAGGGCCTTGTTCTTC

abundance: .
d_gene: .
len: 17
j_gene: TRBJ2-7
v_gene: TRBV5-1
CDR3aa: CASSLDGGRGPPYEQYF
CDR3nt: TGCGCCAGCAGCTTGGATGGCGGTAGGGGACCTCCCTACGAGCAGTACTTC

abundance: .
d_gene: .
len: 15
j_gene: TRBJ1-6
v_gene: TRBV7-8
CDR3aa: CASRRAQGTNSPLHF
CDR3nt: TGTGCCAGCAGACGAGCACAGGGAACGAATTCACCCCTCCACTTT

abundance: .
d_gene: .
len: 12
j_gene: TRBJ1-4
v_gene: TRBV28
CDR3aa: CASSLTGEKLFF
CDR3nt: TGTGCCAGCAGTTTAACAGGGGAAAAACTGTTTTTT

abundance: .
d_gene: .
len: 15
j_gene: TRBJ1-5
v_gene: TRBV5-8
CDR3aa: CASSLATYSNQPQHF
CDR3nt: TGTGCCAGCAGCTTGGCCACCTATAGCAATCAGCCCCAGCATTTT

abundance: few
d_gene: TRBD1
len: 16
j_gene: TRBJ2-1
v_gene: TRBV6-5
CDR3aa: CASSYFSRGRYNEQFF
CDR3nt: TGTGCCAGCAGTTACTTTTCCAGGGGGAGATACAATGAGCAGTTCTTC

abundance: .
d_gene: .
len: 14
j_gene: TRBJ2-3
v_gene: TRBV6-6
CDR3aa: CASSSRFSTDTQYF
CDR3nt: TGTGCCAGCAGCTCCCGTTTTAGCACAGATACGCAGTATTTT

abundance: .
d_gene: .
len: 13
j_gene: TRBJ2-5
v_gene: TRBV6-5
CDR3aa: CASTRQVVETQYF
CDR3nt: TGTGCCAGCACTCGACAGGTCGTAGAGACCCAGTACTTC

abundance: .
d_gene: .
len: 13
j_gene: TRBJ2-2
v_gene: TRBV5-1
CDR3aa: CASSWTTTGELFF
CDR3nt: TGCGCCAGCAGCTGGACTACCACCGGGGAGCTGTTTTTT